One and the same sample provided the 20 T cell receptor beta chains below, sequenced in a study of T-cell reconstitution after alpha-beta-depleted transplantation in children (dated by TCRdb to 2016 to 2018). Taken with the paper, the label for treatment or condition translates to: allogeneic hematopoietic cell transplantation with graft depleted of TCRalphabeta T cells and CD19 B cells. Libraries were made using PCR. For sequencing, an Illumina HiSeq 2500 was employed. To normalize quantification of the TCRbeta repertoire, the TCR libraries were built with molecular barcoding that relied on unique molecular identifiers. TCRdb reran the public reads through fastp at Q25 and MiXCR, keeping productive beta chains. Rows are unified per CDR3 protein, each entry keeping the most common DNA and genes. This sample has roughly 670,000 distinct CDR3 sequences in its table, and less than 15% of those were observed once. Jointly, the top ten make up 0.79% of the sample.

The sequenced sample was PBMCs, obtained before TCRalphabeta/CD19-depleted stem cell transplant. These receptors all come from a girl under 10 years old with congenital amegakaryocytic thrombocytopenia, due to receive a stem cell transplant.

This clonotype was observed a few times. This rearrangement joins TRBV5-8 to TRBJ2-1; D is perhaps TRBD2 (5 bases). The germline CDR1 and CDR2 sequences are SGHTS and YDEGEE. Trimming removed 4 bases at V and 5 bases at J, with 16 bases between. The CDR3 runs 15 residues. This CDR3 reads CASSPGFFQDNEQFF. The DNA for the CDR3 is TGTGCCAGCAGCCCGGGATTTTTTCAGGACAATGAGCAGTTCTTC.

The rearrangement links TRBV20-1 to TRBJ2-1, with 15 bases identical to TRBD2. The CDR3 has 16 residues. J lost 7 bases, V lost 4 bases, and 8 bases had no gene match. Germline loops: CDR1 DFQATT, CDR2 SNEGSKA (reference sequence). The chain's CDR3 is CSANGLAGGRGNEQFF. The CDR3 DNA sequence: TGCAGTGCTAATGGACTAGCGGGAGGGCGGGGGAATGAGCAGTTCTTC.

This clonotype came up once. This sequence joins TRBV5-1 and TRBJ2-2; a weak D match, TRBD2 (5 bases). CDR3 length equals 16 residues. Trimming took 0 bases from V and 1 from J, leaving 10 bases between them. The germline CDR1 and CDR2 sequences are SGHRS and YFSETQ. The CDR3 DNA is TGCGCCAGCAGCTTGGTGTGGGGAGTGAACACCGGGGAGCTGTTTTTT. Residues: CASSLVWGVNTGELFF.

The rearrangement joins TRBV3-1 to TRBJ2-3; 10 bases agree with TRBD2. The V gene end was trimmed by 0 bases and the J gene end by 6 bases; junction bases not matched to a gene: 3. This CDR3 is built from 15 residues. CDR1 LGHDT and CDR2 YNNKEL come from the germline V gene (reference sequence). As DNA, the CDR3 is TGTGCCAGCAGCCAAGATCTAGCGGGAGACGATACGCAGTATTTT. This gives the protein CASSQDLAGDDTQYF.

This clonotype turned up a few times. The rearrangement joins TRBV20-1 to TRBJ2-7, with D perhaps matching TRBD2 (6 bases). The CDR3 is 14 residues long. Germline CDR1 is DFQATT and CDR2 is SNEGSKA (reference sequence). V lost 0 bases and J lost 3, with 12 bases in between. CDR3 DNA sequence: TGCAGTGCTAGAGATTCGGGACTCGACTACGAGCAGTACTTC. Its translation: CSARDSGLDYEQYF.

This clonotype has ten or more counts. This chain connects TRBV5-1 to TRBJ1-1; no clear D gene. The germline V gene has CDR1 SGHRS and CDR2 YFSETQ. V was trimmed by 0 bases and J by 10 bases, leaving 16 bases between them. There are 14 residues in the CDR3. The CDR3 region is CASSLETNSGGAFF. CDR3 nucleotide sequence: TGCGCCAGCAGCTTGGAAACCAACAGCGGAGGAGCTTTCTTT.

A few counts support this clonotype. CDR3 sequence (DNA): TGCGCCAGCAGCCCAATGGACGGCCGGCGGGGCTACACCTTC. It specifies CASSPMDGRRGYTF. This chain joins TRBV5-1 and TRBJ1-2; D unclear. Looked up from germline, CDR1 is SGHRS and CDR2 is YFSETQ. The V and J ends lost 4 bases and 8 bases respectively, with 18 bases between them. The CDR3 loop spans 14 amino acids.

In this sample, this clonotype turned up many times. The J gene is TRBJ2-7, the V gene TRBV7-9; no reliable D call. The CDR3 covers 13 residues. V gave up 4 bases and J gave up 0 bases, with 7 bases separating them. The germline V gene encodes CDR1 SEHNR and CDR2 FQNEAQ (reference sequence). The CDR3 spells CASSSPSSYEQYF. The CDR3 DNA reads TGTGCCAGCAGCTCTCCCAGCTCCTACGAGCAGTACTTC.

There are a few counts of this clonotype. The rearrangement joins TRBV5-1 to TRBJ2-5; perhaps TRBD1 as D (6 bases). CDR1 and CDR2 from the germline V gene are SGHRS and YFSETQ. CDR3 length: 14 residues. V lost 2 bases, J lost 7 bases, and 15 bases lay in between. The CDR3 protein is CASSFIQGWTTQYF. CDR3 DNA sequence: TGCGCCAGCAGCTTCATTCAGGGGTGGACGACCCAGTACTTC.

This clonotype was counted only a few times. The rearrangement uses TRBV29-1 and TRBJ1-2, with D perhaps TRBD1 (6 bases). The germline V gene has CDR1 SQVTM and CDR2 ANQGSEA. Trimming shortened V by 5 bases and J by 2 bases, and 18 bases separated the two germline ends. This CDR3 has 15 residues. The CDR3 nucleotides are TGCAGCGTTCGATGGGCGGGCAGGGGCAACTATGGCTACACCTTC. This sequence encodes CSVRWAGRGNYGYTF.

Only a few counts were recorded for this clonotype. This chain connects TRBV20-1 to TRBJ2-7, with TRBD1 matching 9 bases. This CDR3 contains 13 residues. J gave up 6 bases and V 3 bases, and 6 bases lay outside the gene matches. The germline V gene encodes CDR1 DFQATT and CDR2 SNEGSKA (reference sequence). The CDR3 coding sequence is TGCAGTGCTAGTGGGGACAGGGCTGGCGAGCAGTACTTC. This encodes CSASGDRAGEQYF.

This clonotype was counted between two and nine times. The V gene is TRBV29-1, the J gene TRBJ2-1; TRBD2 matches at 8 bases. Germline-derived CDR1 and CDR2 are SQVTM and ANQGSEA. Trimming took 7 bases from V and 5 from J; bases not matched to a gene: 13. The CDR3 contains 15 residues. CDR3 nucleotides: TGCAGCGCCGCCGGTCTCCTAGCGGGCCACAATGAGCAGTTCTTC. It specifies CSAAGLLAGHNEQFF.

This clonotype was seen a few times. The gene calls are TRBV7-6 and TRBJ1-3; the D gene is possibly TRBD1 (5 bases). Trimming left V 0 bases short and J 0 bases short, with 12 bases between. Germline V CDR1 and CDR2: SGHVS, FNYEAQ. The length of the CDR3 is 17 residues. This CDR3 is CASSLAGDGYSGNTIYF. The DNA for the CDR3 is TGTGCCAGCAGCTTAGCGGGGGACGGATACTCTGGAAACACCATATATTTT.

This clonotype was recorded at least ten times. The CDR3 spells CASSSMTGAFYGYTF. CDR3 DNA: TGTGCCAGCAGTTCCATGACAGGGGCGTTCTATGGCTACACCTTC. This rearrangement joins TRBV27 to TRBJ1-2; the match to TRBD1 covers 8 bases. Germline V gene data show CDR1 as MNHEY and CDR2 as SMNVEV (reference sequence). This CDR3 comprises 15 residues. The trim removed 4 bases at V and 4 bases at J, leaving 8 bases unmatched.

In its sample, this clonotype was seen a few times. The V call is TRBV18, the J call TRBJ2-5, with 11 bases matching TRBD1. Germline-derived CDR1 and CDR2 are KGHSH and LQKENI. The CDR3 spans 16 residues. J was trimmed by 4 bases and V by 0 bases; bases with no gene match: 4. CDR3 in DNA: TGTGCCAGCTCACCACCCGGGACAGGGGGAGGAGAGACCCAGTACTTC. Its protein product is CASSPPGTGGGETQYF.

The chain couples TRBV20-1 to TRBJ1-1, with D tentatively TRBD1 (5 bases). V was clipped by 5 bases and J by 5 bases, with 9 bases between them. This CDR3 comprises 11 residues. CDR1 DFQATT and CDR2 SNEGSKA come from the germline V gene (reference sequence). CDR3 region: CSALQGTEAFF. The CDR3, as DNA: TGCAGTGCTCTCCAGGGAACTGAAGCTTTCTTT.

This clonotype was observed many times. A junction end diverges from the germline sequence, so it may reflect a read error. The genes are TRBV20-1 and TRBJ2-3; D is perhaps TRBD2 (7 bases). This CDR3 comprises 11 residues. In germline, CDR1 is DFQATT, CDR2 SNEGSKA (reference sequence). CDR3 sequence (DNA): TGCAGTGCTAATAAGGGAGGGGGAACGATTTTT. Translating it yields CSANKGGGTIF.

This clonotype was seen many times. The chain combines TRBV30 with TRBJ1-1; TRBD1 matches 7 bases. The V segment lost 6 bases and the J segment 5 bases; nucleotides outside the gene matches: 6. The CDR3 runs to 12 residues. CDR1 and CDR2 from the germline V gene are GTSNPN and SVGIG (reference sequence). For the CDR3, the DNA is TGTGCCTGTAAGCCAGGGGGGACTGAAGCTTTCTTT. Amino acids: CACKPGGTEAFF.

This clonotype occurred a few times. The CDR3 region has the DNA TGCAGCGTTAGTGAGTATACGAACACCGGGGAGCTGTTTTTT. Its translation is CSVSEYTNTGELFF. The chain links TRBV29-1 to TRBJ2-2; D is unresolved. Trimming took 5 bases from V and 0 from J, leaving 10 bases between them. CDR3 length: 14 residues. Germline V gene sequence: CDR1 SQVTM, CDR2 ANQGSEA.

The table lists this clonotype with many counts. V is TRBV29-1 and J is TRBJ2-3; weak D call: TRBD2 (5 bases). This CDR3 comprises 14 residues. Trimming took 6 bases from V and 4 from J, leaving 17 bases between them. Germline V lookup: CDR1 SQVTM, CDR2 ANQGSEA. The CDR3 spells CSVKSGLQPDTQYF. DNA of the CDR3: TGCAGCGTAAAAAGCGGACTGCAACCAGATACGCAGTATTTT.